A selection of T cell receptor beta chains follows, all from one sample in a study of regulatory T cells in long-lasting Graves disease. MiXCR was run by TCRdb on the multiplex PCR reads, yielding one entry per CDR3 protein. The table includes some 460,000 distinct CDR3 sequences, around 15% detected once. The same sample was also used in a study of T cells in Graves' hyperthyroidism and ophthalmopathy.

The specimen comprised peripheral blood mononuclear cells (PBMCs), sampled at new diagnosis, from a patient treated with antithyroid drugs. These receptors originate from a man aged 40-49 years with Graves disease. Both conserved end residues are part of each CDR3. A D gene is named only where the DNA matches it firmly. The listing skips clone size in some rows; elsewhere it reads once, few, many or a size class.

d_call,j_call,v_call,clone_size,cdr3_aa,cdr3_nt
-,TRBJ1-4,TRBV29-1,-,CSAAGGGIEKLFF,TGCAGCGCGGCGGGGGGGGGAATAGAAAAACTGTTTTTT
TRBD1,TRBJ2-1,TRBV30,many,CAWSEGTGFVDEQFF,TGTGCCTGGAGTGAAGGGACAGGGTTTGTCGATGAGCAGTTCTTC
TRBD1,TRBJ1-1,TRBV10-3,few,CAISASTGPMNTEAFF,TGTGCCATCAGTGCCTCGACAGGGCCCATGAACACTGAAGCTTTCTTT
-,TRBJ2-7,TRBV20-1,many,CSAHERRTLYEQYF,TGCAGTGCCCACGAAAGACGTACTCTCTACGAGCAGTACTTC
TRBD2,TRBJ2-5,TRBV19,once,CATRQAGETQYF,TGTGCCACCAGGCAAGCGGGGGAGACCCAGTACTTC
-,TRBJ2-2,TRBV10-3,-,CAIKEQAGELFF,TGTGCCATCAAAGAACAGGCCGGGGAGCTGTTTTTT
-,TRBJ2-2,TRBV18,many,CASSLRQGRDTGELFF,TGTGCCAGCTCATTACGTCAGGGTAGAGACACCGGGGAGCTGTTTTTT
-,TRBJ1-1,TRBV7-3,few,CASSFDPGLGAFF,TGTGCCAGCAGCTTCGACCCGGGTTTGGGAGCTTTCTTT
-,TRBJ2-3,TRBV4-2,-,CASSQEASTDTQYF,TGTGCCAGCAGCCAAGAAGCTAGCACGGATACGCAGTATTTT
-,TRBJ2-5,TRBV10-1,many,CASSDTHLGTQYF,TGCGCCAGCAGTGATACGCATTTGGGGACCCAGTACTTC
-,TRBJ2-5,TRBV18,few,CASSPRGEGLVTQYF,TGTGCCAGCTCACCACGTGGGGAAGGATTGGTGACCCAGTACTTC
-,TRBJ2-1,TRBV30,-,CAWSAQRTPSSYNEQFF,TGTGCCTGGAGCGCCCAGCGAACACCCAGCTCCTACAATGAGCAGTTCTTC
-,TRBJ2-7,TRBV7-6,many,CASSLEAEIYEQYF,TGTGCCAGCAGCTTAGAGGCAGAAATCTACGAGCAGTACTTC
-,TRBJ2-3,TRBV28,many,CASSWLAGADTQYF,TGTGCCAGCAGTTGGCTGGCTGGGGCAGATACGCAGTATTTT
-,TRBJ2-6,TRBV15,-,CATSSGRANVLTF,TGTGCCACCAGCAGTGGAAGAGCCAACGTCCTGACTTTC
-,TRBJ1-5,TRBV28,few,CASSTQQGLSQPQHF,TGTGCCAGCAGTACCCAACAGGGATTAAGTCAGCCCCAGCATTTT